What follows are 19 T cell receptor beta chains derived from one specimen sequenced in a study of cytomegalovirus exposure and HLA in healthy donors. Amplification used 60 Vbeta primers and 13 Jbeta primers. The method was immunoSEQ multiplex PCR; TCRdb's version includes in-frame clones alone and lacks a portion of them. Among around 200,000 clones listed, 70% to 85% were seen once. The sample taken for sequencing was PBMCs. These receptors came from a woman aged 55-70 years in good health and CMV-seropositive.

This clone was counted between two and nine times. The CDR3: CASRISGNYGYTF. In DNA, the CDR3 is TGTGCCAGCAGGATCTCAGGGAACTATGGCTACACCTTC. The chain recombines TRBV6-1 with TRBJ1-2; perhaps TRBD1 as D (5 bases). From germline, CDR1 is MNHNS and CDR2 SASEGT. The CDR3 spans 13 residues. V was shortened by 6 bases and J by 2 bases, with 10 bases between the two germline ends.

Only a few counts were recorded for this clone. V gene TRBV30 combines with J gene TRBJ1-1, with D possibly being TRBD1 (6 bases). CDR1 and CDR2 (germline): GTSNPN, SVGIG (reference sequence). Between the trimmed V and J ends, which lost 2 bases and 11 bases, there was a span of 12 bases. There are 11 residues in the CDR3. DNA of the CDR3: TGTGCCTGGAGTTGGACAGACGCGGCTTTCTTT. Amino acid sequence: CAWSWTDAAFF.

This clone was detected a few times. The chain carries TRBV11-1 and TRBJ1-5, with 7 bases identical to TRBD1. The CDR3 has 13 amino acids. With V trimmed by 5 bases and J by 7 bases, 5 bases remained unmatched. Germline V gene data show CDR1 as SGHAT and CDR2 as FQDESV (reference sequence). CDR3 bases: TGTGCCAGCAGCCGGGACAGACACCAGCCCCAGCATTTT. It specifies CASSRDRHQPQHF.

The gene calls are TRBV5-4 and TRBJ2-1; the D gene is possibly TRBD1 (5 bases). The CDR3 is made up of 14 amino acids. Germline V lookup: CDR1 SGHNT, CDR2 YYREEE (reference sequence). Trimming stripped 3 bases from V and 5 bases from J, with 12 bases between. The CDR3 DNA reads TGTGCCAGCAGCTCTTGGACACCCGACAATGAGCAGTTCTTC. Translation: CASSSWTPDNEQFF. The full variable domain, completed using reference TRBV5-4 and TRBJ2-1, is ETGVTQSPTHLIKTRGQQVTLRCSSQSGHNTVSWYQQALGQGPQFIFQYYREEENGRGNFPPRFSGLQFPNYSSELNVNALELDDSALYLCASSSWTPDNEQFFGPGTRLTVL.

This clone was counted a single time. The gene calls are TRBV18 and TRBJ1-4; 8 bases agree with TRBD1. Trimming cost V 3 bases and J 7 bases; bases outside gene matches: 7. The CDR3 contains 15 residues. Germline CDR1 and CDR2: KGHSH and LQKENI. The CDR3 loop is CASSPSDRGGEKLFF. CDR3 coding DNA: TGTGCCAGCTCACCCTCAGACAGGGGTGGTGAAAAACTGTTTTTT.

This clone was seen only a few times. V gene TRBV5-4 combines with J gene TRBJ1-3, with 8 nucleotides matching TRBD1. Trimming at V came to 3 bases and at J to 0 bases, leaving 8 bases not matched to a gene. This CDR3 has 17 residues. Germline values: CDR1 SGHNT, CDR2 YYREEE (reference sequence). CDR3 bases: TGTGCCAGCAGCTCCAATCCAGGGGGCCGCTCTGGAAACACCATATATTTT. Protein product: CASSSNPGGRSGNTIYF.

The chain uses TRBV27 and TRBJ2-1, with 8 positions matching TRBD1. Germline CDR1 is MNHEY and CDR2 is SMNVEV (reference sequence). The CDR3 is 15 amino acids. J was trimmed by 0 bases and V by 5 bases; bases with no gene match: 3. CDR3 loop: CASSRQGSSYNEQFF. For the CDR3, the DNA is TGTGCCAGCAGTCGACAGGGGAGCTCCTACAATGAGCAGTTCTTC.

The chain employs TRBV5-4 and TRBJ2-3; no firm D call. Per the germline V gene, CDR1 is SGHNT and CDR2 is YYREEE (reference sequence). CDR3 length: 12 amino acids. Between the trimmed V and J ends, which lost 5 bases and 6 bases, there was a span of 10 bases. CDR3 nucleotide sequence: TGTGCCAGCAGGGGCAGTGGGGATACGCAGTATTTT. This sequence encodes CASRGSGDTQYF.

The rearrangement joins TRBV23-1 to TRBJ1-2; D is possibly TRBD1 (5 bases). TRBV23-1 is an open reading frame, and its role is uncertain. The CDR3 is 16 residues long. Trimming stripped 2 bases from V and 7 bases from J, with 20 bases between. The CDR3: CASSQPNTGRGGGYTF. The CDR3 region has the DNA TGCGCCAGCAGTCAACCGAACACAGGTAGGGGAGGTGGCTACACCTTC.

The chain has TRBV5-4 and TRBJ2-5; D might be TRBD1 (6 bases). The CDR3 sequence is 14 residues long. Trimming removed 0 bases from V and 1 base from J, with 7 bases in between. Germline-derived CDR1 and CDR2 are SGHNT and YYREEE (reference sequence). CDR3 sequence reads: CASSLVDSQETQYF. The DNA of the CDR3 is TGTGCCAGCAGCTTGGTGGACAGCCAAGAGACCCAGTACTTC.

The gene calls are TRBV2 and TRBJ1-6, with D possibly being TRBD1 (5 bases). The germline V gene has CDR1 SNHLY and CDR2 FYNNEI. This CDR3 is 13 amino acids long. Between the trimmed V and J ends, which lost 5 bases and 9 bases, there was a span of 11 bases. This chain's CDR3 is CASSRGKGSPLHF. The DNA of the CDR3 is TGTGCCAGCAGTAGGGGTAAAGGTTCACCCCTCCACTTT.

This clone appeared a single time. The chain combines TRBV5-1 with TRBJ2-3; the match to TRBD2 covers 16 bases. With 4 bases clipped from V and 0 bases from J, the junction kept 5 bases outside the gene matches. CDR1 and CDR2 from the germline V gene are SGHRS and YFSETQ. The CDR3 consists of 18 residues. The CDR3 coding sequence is TGCGCCAGCAGCCAGGGACTAGCGGGAGGGCTAAGCACAGATACGCAGTATTTT. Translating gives CASSQGLAGGLSTDTQYF.

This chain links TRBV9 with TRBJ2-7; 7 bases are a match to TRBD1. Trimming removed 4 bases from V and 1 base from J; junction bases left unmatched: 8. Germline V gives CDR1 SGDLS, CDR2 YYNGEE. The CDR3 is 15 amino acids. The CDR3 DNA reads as TGTGCCAGCAGCCCGCCAGGGGGTAAGTCCTACGAGCAGTACTTC. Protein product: CASSPPGGKSYEQYF. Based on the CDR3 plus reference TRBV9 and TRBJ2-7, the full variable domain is DSGVTQTPKHLITATGQRVTLRCSPRSGDLSVYWYQQSLDQGLQFLIQYYNGEERAKGNILERFSAQQFPDLHSELNLSSLELGDSALYFCASSPPGGKSYEQYFGPGTRLTVT.

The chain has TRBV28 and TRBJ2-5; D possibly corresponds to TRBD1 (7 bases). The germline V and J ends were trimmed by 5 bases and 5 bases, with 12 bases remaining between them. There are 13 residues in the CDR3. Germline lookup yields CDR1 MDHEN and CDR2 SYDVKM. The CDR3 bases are TGTGCCAGCAGTGAACAGGGGAGGGAGACCCAGTACTTC. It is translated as CASSEQGRETQYF.

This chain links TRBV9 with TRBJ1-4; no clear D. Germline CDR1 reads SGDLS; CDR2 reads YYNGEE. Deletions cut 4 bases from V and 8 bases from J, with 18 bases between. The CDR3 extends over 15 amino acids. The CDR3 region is CASSPGWGGQEKLFF. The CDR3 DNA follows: TGTGCCAGCAGCCCGGGATGGGGAGGCCAGGAAAAACTGTTTTTT.

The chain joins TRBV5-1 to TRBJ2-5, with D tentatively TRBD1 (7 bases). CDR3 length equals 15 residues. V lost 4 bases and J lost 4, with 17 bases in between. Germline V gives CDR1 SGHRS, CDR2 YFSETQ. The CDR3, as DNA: TGCGCCAGCAGCAACGGCAGGGGGAGGTCAGAGACCCAGTACTTC. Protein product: CASSNGRGRSETQYF.

CDR3 coding DNA: TGTGCCAGCAGCCCCGGGACAGGGATGGGAAACACCATATATTTT. Translating it yields CASSPGTGMGNTIYF. The V call is TRBV7-2, the J call TRBJ1-3; 9 bases match TRBD1. Germline V gene sequence: CDR1 SGHTA, CDR2 FQGNSA. CDR3 length equals 15 residues. Unmatched junction bases numbered 6, after V lost 5 bases and J lost 4 bases. Full variable domain (remainder filled in from reference TRBV7-2 and TRBJ1-3): GAGVSQSPSNKVTEKGKDVELRCDPISGHTALYWYRQSLGQGLEFLIYFQGNSAPDKSGLPSDRFSAERTGGSVSTLTIQRTQQEDSAVYLCASSPGTGMGNTIYFGEGSWLTVV.

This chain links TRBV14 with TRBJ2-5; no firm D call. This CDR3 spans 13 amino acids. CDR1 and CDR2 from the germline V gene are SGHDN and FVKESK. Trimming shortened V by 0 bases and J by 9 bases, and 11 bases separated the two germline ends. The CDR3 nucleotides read TGTGCCAGCAGCCAAGACAGTATTGAGGCCCAGTACTTC. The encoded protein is CASSQDSIEAQYF.

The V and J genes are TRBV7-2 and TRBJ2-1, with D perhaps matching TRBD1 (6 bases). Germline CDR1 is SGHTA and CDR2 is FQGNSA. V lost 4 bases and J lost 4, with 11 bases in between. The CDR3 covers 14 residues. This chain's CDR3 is CASSSGQPYNEQFF. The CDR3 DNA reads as TGTGCCAGCAGCTCGGGACAACCATACAATGAGCAGTTCTTC.